This T cell receptor (beta chain) stems from a study of cytomegalovirus exposure and HLA in healthy donors. Study observations and caveats: From TCR beta sequences, most subjects' HLA-A and HLA-B alleles were reportedly predicted accurately. When presence/absence was analysed, sequencing depth was taken to be roughly uniform across donors.

CDR1 and CDR2 from the germline V gene are SGHRS and YFSETQ. There are 15 residues in the CDR3. V was clipped by 1 base and J by 1 base, with 9 bases between them. Worth noting for this clone: Its antigen is unidentified.

In the PCR, 60 Vbeta and 13 Jbeta primers were used. The table came from immunoSEQ multiplex PCR; TCRdb's copy has only in-frame clones and leaves some out. Counted here are around 120,000 clones, around 79% occurring once; the ten biggest clones make up 3% to 4%. Sequenced: PBMCs. This TCR came from a young woman in good health and CMV-seropositive. This chain uses TRBV5-1 with TRBJ1-3; D remains unclear. In DNA form, the CDR3 reads TGCGCCAGCAGCTTGCAATCCGGTTCTGGAAACACCATATATTTT. Protein: CASSLQSGSGNTIYF.